The following is a T cell receptor (beta chain) sequence with its context. Mismatch with germline at one junction end may stem from a read error. The CDR3 has 12 residues. Per germline, CDR1 SGDLS and CDR2 YYNGEE. This record comes from a study of blood T cells in healthy people across ages. For the second PCR, which ran for roughly 6 to 12 cycles, a sample-barcoded 5' primer and a J-beta primer mix were used. Each CDR3 protein gets one entry after TCRdb re-called the 5' RACE reads with MiXCR. In the table there are over 500,000 distinct CDR3 sequences, 25% to 35% of which are singletons. These same data were also listed under a study on T cells of mothers and their children. That source reports: Donation involved three healthy Caucasian mothers and the six children that they had. Per child, 2.5 million to 3.5 million TCR beta CDR3 reads were obtained, against over 9 million per mother. Inherited differences only slightly affect thymic shaping of TCR recombination output.

This clonotype was sampled from a boy aged 2 to 9 in good health. This rearrangement joins TRBV9 to TRBJ2-1, with 7 positions matching TRBD1. What was sequenced was blood. The CDR3 loop reads CAGSADRDEQFF. CDR3 bases: TGTGCCGGCAGCGCAGACAGGGACGAACAGTTCTTC. Supplemented by reference TRBV9 and TRBJ2-1, the full variable domain reads DSGVTQTPKHLITATGQRVTLRCSPRSGDLSVYWYQQSLDQGLQFLIQYYNGEERAKGNILERFSAQQFPDLHSELNLSSLELGDSALYFCAGSADRDEQFFGPGTRLTVL.